This T cell receptor beta chain was retrieved from a study of cytomegalovirus exposure and HLA in healthy donors. Overall study findings and caveats: HLA-A and HLA-B allele assignments for most subjects were reportedly predicted accurately using TCR beta sequences.

V lost 0 bases and J 0 bases, leaving 10 bases between the germline ends. The CDR3 runs 15 residues. The V gene's germline CDR1 is SGHRS and CDR2 YFSETQ. Use of 60 Vbeta and 13 Jbeta primers characterized the PCR. TCRdb's table, derived via immunoSEQ multiplex PCR, lists solely in-frame clones and lacks some. There are about 68,000 clones in the sample; about 81% occur only once, and around 7% lies in the top ten. This clone was observed a few times. What it recognizes is unknown. J is TRBJ2-7 and V is TRBV5-1, with D perhaps TRBD2 (7 bases). Sequencing was done on a sample of PBMCs. This receptor was identified in a human donor in good health. The chain's CDR3 is CASSLEGGISYEQYF. In nucleotides, the CDR3 is TGCGCCAGCAGCTTGGAGGGGGGGATCTCCTACGAGCAGTACTTC.